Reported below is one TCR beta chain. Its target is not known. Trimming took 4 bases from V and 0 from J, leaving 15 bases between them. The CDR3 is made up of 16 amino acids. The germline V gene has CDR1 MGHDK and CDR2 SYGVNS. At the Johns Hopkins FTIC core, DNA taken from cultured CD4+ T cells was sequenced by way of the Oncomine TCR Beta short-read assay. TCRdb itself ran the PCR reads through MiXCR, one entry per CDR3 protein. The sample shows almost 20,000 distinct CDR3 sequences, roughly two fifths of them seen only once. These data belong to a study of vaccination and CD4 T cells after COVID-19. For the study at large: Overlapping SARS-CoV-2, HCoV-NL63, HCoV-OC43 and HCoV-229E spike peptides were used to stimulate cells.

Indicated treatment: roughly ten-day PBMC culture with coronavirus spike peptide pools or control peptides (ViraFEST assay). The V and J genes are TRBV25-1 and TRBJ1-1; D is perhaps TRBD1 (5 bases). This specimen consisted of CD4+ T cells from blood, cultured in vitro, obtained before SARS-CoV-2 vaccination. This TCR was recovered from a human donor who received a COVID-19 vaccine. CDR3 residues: CASSATGQGMNTEAFF. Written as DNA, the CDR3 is TGTGCCAGCAGTGCCACTGGGCAGGGAATGAACACTGAAGCTTTCTTT. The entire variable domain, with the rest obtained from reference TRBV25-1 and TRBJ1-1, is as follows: EADIYQTPRYLVIGTGKKITLECSQTMGHDKMYWYQQDPGMELHLIHYSYGVNSTEKGDLSSESTVSRIRTEHFPLTLESARPSHTSQYLCASSATGQGMNTEAFFGQGTRLTVV.